The sequence of this TCR beta chain was determined in a study of cytomegalovirus exposure and HLA in healthy donors. The study's findings and limits: According to a later analysis, TCR clusters from the first cohort tended to co-occur in the roughly 110 validation repertoires.

The method was immunoSEQ multiplex PCR; TCRdb's version includes in-frame clones alone and lacks a portion of them. The data show roughly 150,000 clones, around nine tenths seen once. As to this clone: Its antigen is not known.

V dropped 4 bases and J dropped 7; count of bases not matched to a gene: 7. Germline lookup yields CDR1 MNHNS and CDR2 SASEGT. The CDR3 contains 15 residues. V usage is TRBV6-1 and J usage is TRBJ1-5; 10 bases are a match to TRBD1. The specimen sequenced was PBMCs. This TCR was recovered from a man aged 18 to 30 in good health and CMV-seronegative. In DNA, the CDR3 is TGTGCCAGCAGTGTTCGACAGGGGGCAGGGCAGCCCCAGCATTTT. Translation gives CASSVRQGAGQPQHF.